This T cell receptor beta chain was sequenced for a study of CD8 T cells in ankylosing spondylitis (dated by TCRdb to between 2016 and 2019). For the wider study: The study profiled T cell receptor beta repertoires in healthy donors and ankylosing spondylitis patients to find disease-linked TCR variants. The full study cohort was made up of 25 ankylosing spondylitis patients and 95 to 130 healthy donors. Samples of peripheral blood were taken, and for ankylosing spondylitis patients, synovial fluid was collected as well.

The sample was run on an Illumina HiSeq 2500. Quantitative 5'-RACE with molecular barcodes was used to prepare TCR beta libraries. In the paper's pipeline: Disease-linked TCR variants were identified with a new computational method built on a probabilistic model of VDJ rearrangement. TCRdb redid the processing of the public reads, applying fastp at Q25 and MiXCR, and retained in-frame beta chains. Every entry covers one CDR3 protein and lists the most common genes and DNA from its rows. The V and J calls shown here were made by TCRdb, not taken from the authors' results. Within this sample are about 200,000 distinct CDR3 sequences, with roughly 12% of them counted one time only. The top ten clonotypes cover about 15% of the sample. As for this clonotype: Its antigen target is currently unknown. No base quality information exists; no much larger clone differs at one position.

The junction shows trimming of 6 bases on V and 4 bases on J, and the gene matches do not reach 8 bases of it. Counted from cysteine to phenylalanine, this CDR3 has 15 amino acids. Solely the CDR3 DNA is kept, with 45 bases framed from the first base. From the germline V gene, CDR1 is MNHNS and CDR2 is SASEGT. General findings and caveats noted by the study authors: A CD8+ phenotype was shown by the disease-linked clones, which were found at relatively low frequencies in peripheral blood. Some motif variants were previously reported in synovial fluid and blood of reactive arthritis patients, suggesting common disease-initiation mechanisms. According to the report, matched synovial fluid samples from ankylosing spondylitis patients were significantly enriched for the disease-linked clones. A TCR beta motif of several highly homologous amino acid variants appeared characteristic of blood from ankylosing spondylitis patients.

This receptor was identified in a male donor with ankylosing spondylitis or in good health (not recorded which). Material for sequencing was blood, either unsorted or a sorted T cell fraction (not recorded which). This receptor chain uses TRBV6-1 and TRBJ1-1; 10 middle bases align to TRBD1. The CDR3 in this case is CASSLATGGGTEAFF. The DNA reads as follows: TGTGCCAGCAGCCTCGCGACAGGGGGCGGCACTGAAGCTTTCTTT.